This T cell receptor (beta chain) came from a study of vaccination and CD4 T cells after COVID-19. Study context: Convalescents were six males and four females, two of them Hispanic. Overlapping peptides covering the spike proteins of SARS-CoV-2, HCoV-NL63, HCoV-OC43 and HCoV-229E were added to stimulate cells.

About this clonotype itself: Antigen unknown.

An Oncomine TCR Beta short-read assay was used to sequence the DNA from cultured CD4+ T cells. One entry per CDR3 protein, called by TCRdb with MiXCR from the PCR reads. Found here are 16,000 or so distinct CDR3 sequences, approximately 40% of them singletons; the top ten hold under 20%. Time point: late sampling 161 to 241 days after vaccination in three convalescent patients. Treatment specified: 10-day PBMC culture with coronavirus spike peptide pools or control peptides (ViraFEST assay). IL-2 (10 IU/ml) and peptide pools (approximately 9.8 ug/ml) were added to cultures of over 1.5 million PBMCs per well. The sequence derives from a human donor who had recovered from COVID-19. The sample consisted of CD4+ T cells from blood, cultured in vitro, taken about 7 months after SARS-CoV-2 vaccination.

For the CDR3, the DNA is TGTGCCAGCAGCTTAGGACCTCAAGAGACCCAGTACTTC. Residues: CASSLGPQETQYF. The rearrangement links TRBV7-2 to TRBJ2-5; D not certain. The CDR3 sequence is 13 residues long. V was shortened by 1 base and J by 2 bases, with 5 bases between the two germline ends. Germline values: CDR1 SGHTA, CDR2 FQGNSA.